This T cell receptor (beta chain) was identified during a study of blood T cell repertoires in COVID-19. Across the study: The samples span acute and convalescent COVID-19 from the United States, Italy and Spain. T cells, B-cell-depleted T cells, or PBMCs provided the cDNA or gDNA that served as material.

Authors' processing steps: Reference gene primer amplification yielded estimated nucleated cell counts. Produced via immunoSEQ multiplex PCR; TCRdb's table is partial and in-frame only. Clone size and the V and J calls come from that table; the DNA yielded D and trimming. The data hold some 210,000 clones, with just under 85% observed a single time. CDR1 and CDR2 (germline): GTSNPN, SVGIG (reference sequence). The CDR3 totals 16 residues. V was clipped by 5 bases and J by 5 bases; unmatched bases: 8. V gene TRBV30 combines with J gene TRBJ2-5, with 16 bases aligning to TRBD2. Input material: peripheral blood. This receptor was taken from a woman aged 50 to 60 with active or convalescent COVID-19. CDR3 loop: CAWDPGLAGGPETQYF. DNA of the CDR3: TGTGCCTGGGATCCGGGACTAGCGGGAGGGCCGGAGACCCAGTACTTC.